These 2 T cell receptor beta chains share one sample of origin, sequenced in a study of blood T cell repertoires in COVID-19. Assay used: immunoSEQ multiplex PCR; TCRdb lists only in-frame clones, some missing. The repertoire holds about 87,000 clones, with approximately 85% as singletons. Sequencing was performed on peripheral blood. The receptors were sampled from a woman older than 75 with COVID-19, enrolled during active disease.

The chain recombines TRBV7-2 with TRBJ2-5, with D maybe TRBD2 (7 bases). Looked up from germline, CDR1 is SGHTA and CDR2 is FQGNSA. V dropped 4 bases and J dropped 2 bases, with 14 bases sitting between them. CDR3 length: 15 residues. CDR3 DNA: TGTGCCAGCAGCTCTCAAGGGGGGGAACAAGAGACCCAGTACTTC. Translating gives CASSSQGGEQETQYF. The complete variable domain, with remaining parts taken from reference TRBV7-2 and TRBJ2-5, reads GAGVSQSPSNKVTEKGKDVELRCDPISGHTALYWYRQSLGQGLEFLIYFQGNSAPDKSGLPSDRFSAERTGGSVSTLTIQRTQQEDSAVYLCASSSQGGEQETQYFGPGTRLLVL.

The chain joins TRBV19 to TRBJ2-2, with D maybe TRBD2 (5 bases). This CDR3 has 14 amino acids. V shed 1 base and J shed 6 bases, with 9 bases lying between them. CDR1 and CDR2 from the germline V gene are LNHDA and SQIVND (reference sequence). The CDR3 nucleotides are TGTGCCAGTAGTATAGGAGGGCCTCCCGGGGAGCTGTTTTTT. This translates into CASSIGGPPGELFF.